Following are 28 T cell receptor beta chains from one sample sequenced in a study of response to subunit inactivated influenza vaccine (dated by TCRdb to 2016 to 2019). Library preparation employed RT-PCR. The sequencer was an Illumina HiSeq 2500. TCRdb reanalyzed the raw reads on its own, using fastp at Q25 for trimming and MiXCR for clone calling, and kept in-frame beta chains. Each entry is one CDR3 protein sequence, shown with its most common DNA and genes. Within this sample are hundreds of thousands of distinct CDR3 sequences, with 10% to 12% of them counted one time only. The top ten clones comprise approximately 10% of the sample. This same sample was also taken into another study, of T cells expressing NK-cell markers. The second publication reports: 5'RACE template switching, by which a universal primer site and unique molecular identifiers were added, was used to make TCR beta cDNA libraries.

Sequencing used PBMCs from blood, obtained on the day of vaccination. These receptors were collected from a man in his forties or fifties who received an inactivated influenza vaccine. Donor details come from another sample of the same person, matched by shared clones.

J is TRBJ2-7 and V is TRBV7-2; no clear D. V dropped 1 base and J dropped 6 bases, with 10 bases sitting between them. Germline V CDR1 and CDR2: SGHTA, FQGNSA. The CDR3 covers 13 residues. CDR3 protein: CASSLVPLVEQYF. The CDR3 DNA is TGTGCCAGCAGCTTAGTTCCCCTTGTCGAGCAGTACTTC.

This clonotype was seen ten or more times. This chain links TRBV29-1 with TRBJ2-1; unclear D gene. The V end was cut by 7 bases, the J end by 10 bases, with 14 bases between. The CDR3 sequence is 11 residues long. Germline V lookup: CDR1 SQVTM, CDR2 ANQGSEA. This CDR3 is CSGLEGTEQFF. The CDR3 bases are TGCAGCGGATTAGAAGGAACGGAGCAGTTCTTC.

The chain carries TRBV12-3 or TRBV12-4 and TRBJ1-5, with D unresolved. V lost 3 bases and J lost 7, with 13 bases in between. The CDR3 totals 14 residues. In DNA, the CDR3 is TGTGCCAGCAGTTTCCACGGGGTAAGACAGCCCCAGCATTTT. It translates to CASSFHGVRQPQHF.

This clonotype was seen more than once but under ten times. This sequence joins TRBV5-1 and TRBJ1-5; D is unresolved. V was pared by 2 bases and J by 0 bases, with 18 bases between. The CDR3 extends over 18 amino acids. Germline assignment: CDR1 SGHRS and CDR2 YFSETQ. CDR3 sequence reads: CASSLFFSDLYSNQPQHF. DNA of the CDR3: TGCGCCAGCAGCTTATTTTTCTCCGACTTATATAGCAATCAGCCCCAGCATTTT.

The chain uses TRBV29-1 and TRBJ2-5; D perhaps matches TRBD2 (5 bases). The V gene's germline CDR1 is SQVTM and CDR2 ANQGSEA. Trimming shortened V by 6 bases and J by 7 bases, and 15 bases separated the two germline ends. CDR3 size: 12 residues. CDR3 sequence (DNA): TGCAGCGTGTTACTAGGCCGGGGGACCCAGTACTTC. Its translation: CSVLLGRGTQYF.

The chain couples TRBV5-1 to TRBJ2-5; D unclear. The V gene lost 1 base and the J gene lost 4 bases, with 8 bases spanning the gap. Germline V gene lookup returns CDR1 SGHRS and CDR2 YFSETQ. The CDR3 has 13 residues. The CDR3 protein is CASSLQHGETQYF. The CDR3 DNA reads TGCGCCAGCAGCTTGCAGCACGGAGAGACCCAGTACTTC.

In its sample, this clonotype was seen a few times. The chain recombines TRBV4-2 with TRBJ2-7; D unclear. Trimming shortened V by 2 bases and J by 2 bases, and 19 bases separated the two germline ends. The CDR3 covers 17 residues. Germline CDR1 LGHNA, CDR2 YNFKEQ. The CDR3 DNA is TGTGCCAGCAGCCAACCCACCGGCACGGCGGCCGCCTACGAGCAGTACTTC. Translating gives CASSQPTGTAAAYEQYF.

The genes are TRBV28 and TRBJ2-7; D ambiguous. Germline V gene sequence: CDR1 MDHEN, CDR2 SYDVKM. The V gene lost 6 bases and the J gene lost 4 bases, with 19 bases spanning the gap. This CDR3 is built from 15 residues. CDR3 DNA: TGTGCCAGCAGCCCGAGTTTGGTCGCCCGGTACGAGCAGTACTTC. The encoded protein is CASSPSLVARYEQYF.

The V and J genes are TRBV3-1 and TRBJ2-1; 9 bases match TRBD1. Unmatched junction bases numbered 8, after V lost 1 base and J lost 1 base. Germline V gives CDR1 LGHDT, CDR2 YNNKEL (reference sequence). CDR3 length equals 18 residues. DNA of the CDR3: TGTGCCAGCAGCCAAGCGATCAGAGACAGGGGGTCCTACAATGAGCAGTTCTTC. It encodes CASSQAIRDRGSYNEQFF.

This clonotype was counted ten times or more. The J gene is TRBJ2-7, the V gene TRBV7-2; 8 nucleotides line up with TRBD2. Germline lookup yields CDR1 SGHTA and CDR2 FQGNSA. CDR3 length: 13 residues. Losses at the gene ends were 6 bases for V and 2 bases for J; bases not matched to a gene: 3. Here the CDR3 reads CASRYSGAYEQYF. CDR3 bases: TGTGCCAGCAGGTATAGCGGGGCCTACGAGCAGTACTTC.

This clonotype was found many times. This rearrangement joins TRBV3-1 to TRBJ2-1; D possibly matches TRBD1 or TRBD2 (5 bases each). Deletions cut 2 bases from V and 7 bases from J, with 12 bases between. This CDR3 has 14 residues. CDR1 LGHDT and CDR2 YNNKEL come from the germline V gene (reference sequence). CDR3 region: CASSQLRGENEQFF. Here the CDR3 DNA reads TGTGCCAGCAGCCAATTGAGGGGAGAAAATGAGCAGTTCTTC.

In this sample, this clonotype turned up a few times. The chain uses TRBV11-1 and TRBJ2-1, with TRBD2 matching over 7 bases. Germline trimming cut 4 bases from V and 5 bases from J; bases unmatched to any gene: 20. This CDR3 is 19 amino acids long. Germline loops: CDR1 SGHAT, CDR2 FQDESV (reference sequence). The CDR3 protein is CASSSIWLVAGLRNNEQFF. The CDR3 nucleotides read TGTGCCAGCAGCTCAATTTGGTTAGTAGCGGGTTTAAGGAACAATGAGCAGTTCTTC. Full variable domain (outside the CDR3, taken from reference TRBV11-1 and TRBJ2-1): EAEVAQSPRYKITEKSQAVAFWCDPISGHATLYWYRQILGQGPELLVQFQDESVVDDSQLPKDRFSAERLKGVDSTLKIQPAELGDSAMYLCASSSIWLVAGLRNNEQFFGPGTRLTVL.

This sequence joins TRBV20-1 and TRBJ2-3, with 10 bases matching TRBD2. Germline V gives CDR1 DFQATT, CDR2 SNEGSKA (reference sequence). Trimming removed 3 bases from V and 3 bases from J; junction bases left unmatched: 6. This CDR3 has 15 amino acids. In DNA, the CDR3 is TGCAGTGCTAGGCGGGGTAGCGGGAGGACAGATACGCAGTATTTT. It yields the protein CSARRGSGRTDTQYF.

J is TRBJ2-1 and V is TRBV27; TRBD2 matches at 12 bases. Looked up from germline, CDR1 is MNHEY and CDR2 is SMNVEV (reference sequence). The CDR3 runs 17 residues. Germline trimming cut 5 bases from V and 7 bases from J; bases unmatched to any gene: 12. CDR3 DNA sequence: TGTGCCAGCAGTCCCCTGCAGACTAGCGGGAGTTGGAATGAGCAGTTCTTC. It translates to CASSPLQTSGSWNEQFF.

The table lists this clonotype with a few counts. The chain links TRBV20-1 to TRBJ2-1, with TRBD2 matching over 8 bases. The CDR3 runs to 15 residues. The junction had 7 bases not matched to a gene; V was cut back by 2 bases and J by 4 bases. Germline values: CDR1 DFQATT, CDR2 SNEGSKA (reference sequence). CDR3 residues: CSARPGGHPYNEQFF. For the CDR3, the DNA is TGCAGTGCTAGACCGGGGGGGCACCCGTACAATGAGCAGTTCTTC.

This clonotype appeared a few times. This chain joins TRBV4-2 and TRBJ1-3, with D maybe TRBD1 (6 bases). Trimming took off 4 bases at V and 8 bases at J, with 15 bases between the two ends. The CDR3 runs to 14 residues. The germline V gene encodes CDR1 LGHNA and CDR2 YNFKEQ. CDR3 region: CASSLTGEEHTIYF. The CDR3 DNA is TGTGCCAGCAGCCTGACAGGAGAGGAGCACACCATATATTTT.

The chain links TRBV6-1 to TRBJ2-1, with 10 bases lining up with TRBD1. This CDR3 has 18 residues. Germline lookup yields CDR1 MNHNS and CDR2 SASEGT. V gave up 0 bases and J gave up 0 bases; unmatched junction bases: 5. CDR3 loop: CASSEAPGQGSSYNEQFF. In DNA form, the CDR3 reads TGTGCCAGCAGTGAAGCGCCGGGACAGGGGAGCTCCTACAATGAGCAGTTCTTC.

This clonotype was counted a few times. The gene calls are TRBV11-2 and TRBJ2-4, with no clear D. The CDR3 has 14 amino acids. Germline CDR1 is SGHAT and CDR2 is FQNNGV. V lost 1 base to trimming and J lost 0 bases, with 4 bases between them. The CDR3 nucleotides read TGTGCCAGCAGCTTAGTACTAGCCAAAAACATTCAGTACTTC. Translation: CASSLVLAKNIQYF.

This clonotype showed up just a few times. The V call is TRBV7-2, the J call TRBJ2-3, with D unclear. Germline V gives CDR1 SGHTA, CDR2 FQGNSA. The CDR3 consists of 12 residues. This chain's CDR3 is CATGGVPDTQYF. For the CDR3, the DNA is TGTGCAACCGGTGGGGTTCCAGATACGCAGTATTTT.

This clonotype was recorded only once. V and J are TRBV5-4 and TRBJ2-5; 7 bases match TRBD2. CDR3 length: 15 amino acids. V shed 1 base, J shed 5 bases, and the junction held 8 bases outside the gene matches. The V gene's germline CDR1 is SGHNT and CDR2 YYREEE (reference sequence). This chain's CDR3 is CASSLSGTTGETQYF. In DNA, the CDR3 is TGTGCCAGCAGCTTGTCCGGGACTACGGGGGAGACCCAGTACTTC.

This clonotype was observed a handful of times. This rearrangement joins TRBV28 to TRBJ2-5; D uncertain. The CDR3 extends over 12 amino acids. Trimming shortened V by 7 bases and J by 5 bases, and 11 bases separated the two germline ends. In germline, CDR1 is MDHEN, CDR2 SYDVKM. The CDR3 region is CASTWDRETQYF. The DNA for the CDR3 is TGTGCCAGCACGTGGGATCGGGAGACCCAGTACTTC.

This clonotype was observed a handful of times. CDR3 protein: CAISESTPGQGINSPLHF. The CDR3 DNA sequence: TGTGCCATCAGTGAGTCGACCCCGGGACAGGGGATTAATTCACCCCTCCACTTT. V usage is TRBV10-3 and J usage is TRBJ1-6; 10 positions match TRBD1. From germline, CDR1 is ENHRY and CDR2 SYGVKD. V was pared by 0 bases and J by 6 bases, with 8 bases of the junction left unmatched. This CDR3 region has 18 residues.

The gene calls are TRBV28 and TRBJ2-5; the match to TRBD2 covers 10 bases. V trimming: 6 bases; J trimming: 6 bases; junction bases outside the gene matches: 10. Germline V gives CDR1 MDHEN, CDR2 SYDVKM. This CDR3 is built from 15 residues. The CDR3 sequence: CASSRGLAPPKTQYF. The CDR3 region has the DNA TGTGCCAGCAGCCGGGGACTAGCGCCACCAAAGACCCAGTACTTC.

The chain links TRBV29-1 to TRBJ2-3; 11 nucleotides agree with TRBD2. CDR3 length: 17 residues. Germline trimming cut 6 bases from V and 1 base from J; bases unmatched to any gene: 12. Germline V gives CDR1 SQVTM, CDR2 ANQGSEA. The CDR3 DNA is TGCAGCGTGCGGGGGACTAGCGGCAGAAGGGGCACAGATACGCAGTATTTT. Translating gives CSVRGTSGRRGTDTQYF.

DNA of the CDR3: TGCAGCTGTGTCGAAGGGTACACTGAAGCTTTCTTT. Its translation: CSCVEGYTEAFF. The V and J genes are TRBV29-1 and TRBJ1-1; D uncertain. Trimming cost V 8 bases and J 3 bases, with 13 bases left between them. The CDR3 spans 12 residues. CDR1 and CDR2 (germline): SQVTM, ANQGSEA.

The rearrangement joins TRBV11-2 to TRBJ2-1; TRBD2 matches 12 bases. V shed 4 bases, J shed 7 bases, and the junction held 20 bases outside the gene matches. This CDR3 comprises 20 residues. Germline CDR1 is SGHAT and CDR2 is FQNNGV. CDR3: CASSSRGPLLAGGSVNEQFF. CDR3 DNA sequence: TGTGCCAGCAGCTCCCGGGGCCCTTTACTAGCGGGAGGATCTGTAAATGAGCAGTTCTTC.

This clonotype showed up just a few times. This chain joins TRBV28 and TRBJ2-5, with D uncertain. Trimming removed 5 bases at V and 2 bases at J, with 30 bases between. Germline V gene data show CDR1 as MDHEN and CDR2 as SYDVKM. The CDR3 has 20 residues. The CDR3 region is CASSLPMLGSRQERQETQYF. The CDR3 DNA reads TGTGCCAGCAGTCTTCCCATGCTCGGGTCCAGACAAGAAAGACAAGAGACCCAGTACTTC.

The chain has TRBV4-2 and TRBJ2-7; D remains unclear. In germline, CDR1 is LGHNA, CDR2 YNFKEQ. This CDR3 contains 13 residues. Trimming took off 0 bases at V and 4 bases at J, with 7 bases between the two ends. CDR3 coding DNA: TGTGCCAGCAGCCAAGATGTGGGTTACGAGCAGTACTTC. Amino acid sequence: CASSQDVGYEQYF.